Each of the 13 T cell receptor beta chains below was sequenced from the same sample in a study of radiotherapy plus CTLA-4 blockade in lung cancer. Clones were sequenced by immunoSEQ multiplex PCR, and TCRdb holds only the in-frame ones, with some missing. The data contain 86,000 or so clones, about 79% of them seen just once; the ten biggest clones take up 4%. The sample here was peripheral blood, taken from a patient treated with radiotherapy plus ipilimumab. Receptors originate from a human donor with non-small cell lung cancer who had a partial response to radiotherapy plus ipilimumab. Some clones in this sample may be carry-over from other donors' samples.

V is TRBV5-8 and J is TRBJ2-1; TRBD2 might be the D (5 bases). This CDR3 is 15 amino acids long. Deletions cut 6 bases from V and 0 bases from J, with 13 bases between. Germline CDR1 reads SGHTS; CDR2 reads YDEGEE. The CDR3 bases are TGTGCCAGCATCAGGACTCGTCGCTCCTACAATGAGCAGTTCTTC. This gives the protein CASIRTRRSYNEQFF.

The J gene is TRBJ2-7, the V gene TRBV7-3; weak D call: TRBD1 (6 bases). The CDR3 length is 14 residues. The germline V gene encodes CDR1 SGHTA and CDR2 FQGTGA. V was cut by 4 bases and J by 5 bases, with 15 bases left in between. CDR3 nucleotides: TGTGCCAGCAGCTCACAGGGCGCCATCGACGAGCAGTACTTC. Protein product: CASSSQGAIDEQYF.

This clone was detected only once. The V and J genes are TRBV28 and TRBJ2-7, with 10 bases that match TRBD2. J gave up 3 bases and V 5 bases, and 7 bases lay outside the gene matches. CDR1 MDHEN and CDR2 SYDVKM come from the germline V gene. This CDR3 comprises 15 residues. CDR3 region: CASSLGLAAIYEQYF. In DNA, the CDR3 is TGTGCCAGCAGTCTCGGACTAGCGGCGATCTACGAGCAGTACTTC.

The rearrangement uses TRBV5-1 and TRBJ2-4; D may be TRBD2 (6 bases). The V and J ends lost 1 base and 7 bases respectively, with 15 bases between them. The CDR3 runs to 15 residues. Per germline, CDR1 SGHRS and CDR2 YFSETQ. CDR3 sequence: CASSLIASGENIQYF. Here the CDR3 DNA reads TGCGCCAGCAGCTTGATCGCCTCGGGGGAGAACATTCAGTACTTC.

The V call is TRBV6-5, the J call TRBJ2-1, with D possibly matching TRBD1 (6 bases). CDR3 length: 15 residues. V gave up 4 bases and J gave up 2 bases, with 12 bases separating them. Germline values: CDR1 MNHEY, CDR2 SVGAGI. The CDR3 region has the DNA TGTGCCAGCAGTTTCAGCCAGGGGCCCTACAATGAGCAGTTCTTC. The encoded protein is CASSFSQGPYNEQFF.

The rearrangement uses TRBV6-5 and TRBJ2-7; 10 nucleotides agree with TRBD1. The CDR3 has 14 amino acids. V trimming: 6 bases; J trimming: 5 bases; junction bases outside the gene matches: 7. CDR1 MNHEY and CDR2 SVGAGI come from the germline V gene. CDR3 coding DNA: TGTGCCAGCAGCCGTCCCGGGACAGGGGACGAGCAGTACTTC. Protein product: CASSRPGTGDEQYF.

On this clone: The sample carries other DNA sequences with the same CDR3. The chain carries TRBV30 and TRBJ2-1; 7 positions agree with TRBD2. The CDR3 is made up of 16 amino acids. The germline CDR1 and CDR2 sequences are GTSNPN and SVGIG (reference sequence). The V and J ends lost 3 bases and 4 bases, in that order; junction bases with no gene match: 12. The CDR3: CAWRPFEGGAYNEQFF. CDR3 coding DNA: TGTGCCTGGAGACCCTTCGAGGGAGGGGCGTACAATGAGCAGTTCTTC. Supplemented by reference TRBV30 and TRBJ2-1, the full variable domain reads SQTIHQWPATLVQPVGSPLSLECTVEGTSNPNLYWYRQAAGRGLQLLFYSVGIGQISSEVPQNLSASRPQDRQFILSSKKLLLSDSGFYLCAWRPFEGGAYNEQFFGPGTRLTVL.

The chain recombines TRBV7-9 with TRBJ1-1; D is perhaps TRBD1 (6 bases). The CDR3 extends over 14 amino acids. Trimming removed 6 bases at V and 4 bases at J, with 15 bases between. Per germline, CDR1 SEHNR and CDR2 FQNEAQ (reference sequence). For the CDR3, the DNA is TGTGCCAGCAGTCTAGTGGGGGGGGCCACTGAAGCTTTCTTT. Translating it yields CASSLVGGATEAFF.

The chain's CDR3 is CASSRDSQETQYF. CDR3 coding DNA: TGTGCCAGCAGCCGAGACAGCCAAGAGACCCAGTACTTC. The chain links TRBV5-6 to TRBJ2-5, with D possibly TRBD1 on 5 matching bases. This CDR3 is built from 13 residues. V was pared by 4 bases and J by 1 base, with 8 bases between. In germline, CDR1 is SGHDT, CDR2 YYEEEE.

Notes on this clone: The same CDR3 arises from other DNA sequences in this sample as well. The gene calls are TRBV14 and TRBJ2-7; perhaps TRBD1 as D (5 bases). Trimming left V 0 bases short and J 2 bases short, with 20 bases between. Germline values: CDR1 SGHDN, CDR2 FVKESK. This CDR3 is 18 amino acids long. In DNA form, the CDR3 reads TGTGCCAGCAGCCAAGAGGGGCTTCAGGCGCGAAGGGCCTACGAGCAGTACTTC. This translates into CASSQEGLQARRAYEQYF. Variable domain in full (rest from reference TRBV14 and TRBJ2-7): EAGVTQFPSHSVIEKGQTVTLRCDPISGHDNLYWYRRVMGKEIKFLLHFVKESKQDESGMPNNRFLAERTGGTYSTLKVQPAELEDSGVYFCASSQEGLQARRAYEQYFGPGTRLTVT.

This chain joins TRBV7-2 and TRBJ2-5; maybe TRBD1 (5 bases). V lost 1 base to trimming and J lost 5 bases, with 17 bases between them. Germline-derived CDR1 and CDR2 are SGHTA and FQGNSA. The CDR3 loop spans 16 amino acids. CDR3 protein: CASSLGPRGQVETQYF. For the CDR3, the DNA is TGTGCCAGCAGCTTAGGCCCCCGAGGACAAGTTGAGACCCAGTACTTC.

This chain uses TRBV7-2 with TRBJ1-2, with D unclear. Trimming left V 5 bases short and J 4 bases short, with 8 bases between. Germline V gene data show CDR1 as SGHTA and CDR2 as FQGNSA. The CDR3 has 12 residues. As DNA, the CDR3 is TGTGCCAGCAGCGCTGCTACCTATGGCTACACCTTC. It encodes CASSAATYGYTF.

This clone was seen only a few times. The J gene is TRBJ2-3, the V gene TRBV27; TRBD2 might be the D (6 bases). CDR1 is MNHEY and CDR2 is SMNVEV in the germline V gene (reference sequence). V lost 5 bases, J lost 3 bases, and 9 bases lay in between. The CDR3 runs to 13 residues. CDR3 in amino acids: CASSPRGTDTQYF. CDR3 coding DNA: TGTGCCAGCAGTCCCCGGGGGACAGATACGCAGTATTTT.